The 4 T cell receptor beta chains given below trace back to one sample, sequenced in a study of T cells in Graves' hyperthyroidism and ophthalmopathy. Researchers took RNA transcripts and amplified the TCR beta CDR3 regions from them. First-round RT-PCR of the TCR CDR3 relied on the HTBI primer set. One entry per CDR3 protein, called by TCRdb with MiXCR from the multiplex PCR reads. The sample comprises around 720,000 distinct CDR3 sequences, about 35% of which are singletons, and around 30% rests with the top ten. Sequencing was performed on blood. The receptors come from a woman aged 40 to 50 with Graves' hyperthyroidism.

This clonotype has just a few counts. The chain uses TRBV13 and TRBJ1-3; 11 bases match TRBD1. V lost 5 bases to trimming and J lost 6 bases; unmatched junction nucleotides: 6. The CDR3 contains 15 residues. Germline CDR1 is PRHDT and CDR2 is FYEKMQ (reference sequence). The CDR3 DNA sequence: TGTGCCAGCAGCAGGGGACAGGGGGGAACAAACACCATATATTTT. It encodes CASSRGQGGTNTIYF.

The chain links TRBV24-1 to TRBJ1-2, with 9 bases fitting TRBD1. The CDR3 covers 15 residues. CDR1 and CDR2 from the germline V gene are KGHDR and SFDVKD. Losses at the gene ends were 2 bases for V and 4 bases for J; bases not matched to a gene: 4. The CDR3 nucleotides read TGTGCCACCAGTGATTCCGGGACAGGGCCCTATGGCTACACCTTC. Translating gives CATSDSGTGPYGYTF.

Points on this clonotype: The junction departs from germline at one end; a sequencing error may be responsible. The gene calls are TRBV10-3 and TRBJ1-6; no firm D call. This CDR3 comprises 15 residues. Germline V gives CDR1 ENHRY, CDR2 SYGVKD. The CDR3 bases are TGTGCCGTCAGTGAGTCCGGTCCACCGAATTCACCCCTCCACTTT. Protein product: CAVSESGPPNSPLHF.

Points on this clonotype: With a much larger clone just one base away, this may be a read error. The CDR3 here is CSATPNIDTQYF. In DNA form, the CDR3 reads TGCAGCGCTACGCCAAACATAGATACGCAGTATTTT. V usage is TRBV29-1 and J usage is TRBJ2-3; D unresolved. Trimming took 7 bases from V and 5 from J, leaving 13 bases between them. Per germline, CDR1 SQVTM and CDR2 ANQGSEA. The CDR3 has 12 amino acids.